These T cell receptor beta chains were read from a single sample in a study of blood T cell repertoires in COVID-19. Measured with immunoSEQ multiplex PCR; TCRdb has only the in-frame clones, and not every one. The table has under 65,000 clones, around 87% seen once. Sequenced sample: peripheral blood. These receptor sequences come from a woman of 80 years or more with COVID-19, enrolled during active disease. Both conserved end residues are part of each CDR3.

CDR3 length	V gene	J gene	CDR3 protein
14	TRBV30	TRBJ2-7	CAWSHRGQGYEQYF
15	TRBV7-9	TRBJ1-1	CASSLSYRGHTEAFF
16	TRBV19	TRBJ1-5	CASSIKDRAGNQPQHF
16	TRBV2	TRBJ2-2	CASKTSGGPNTGELFF
14	TRBV12-5	TRBJ2-1	CASGPPDRGAEQFF
15	TRBV30	TRBJ2-7	CAWSVGGTGNDEQYF
15	TRBV6-5	TRBJ2-4	CASSSSGVAKNIQYF
17	TRBV5-1	TRBJ2-6	CASSSGTGSGGANVLTF
14	TRBV5-6	TRBJ2-7	CASSLRDRGREQYF
17	TRBV5-6	TRBJ2-5	CASSLVTAGGPWETQYF
14	TRBV5-1	TRBJ1-5	CASSLGTGSQPQHF
14	TRBV19	TRBJ1-1	CASRAGGKDTEAFF
15	TRBV6-1	TRBJ2-7	CASSEARLASYEQYF
15	TRBV7-9	TRBJ2-1	CASSTSGGHYNEQFF
18	TRBV18	TRBJ2-5	CASSPKTSGGTYQETQYF
15	TRBV6-5	TRBJ2-6	CATGRTAGGANVLTF
15	TRBV4-2	TRBJ2-5	CARDTSRTVQETQYF
13	TRBV15	TRBJ2-4	CATSRQGADIQYF
16	TRBV5-1	TRBJ2-1	CASPTGQGIFYNEQFF
18	TRBV7-8	TRBJ1-2	CASSLSARATGTRSGYTF
16	TRBV30	TRBJ2-6	CAWSWGGSSGANVLTF
13	TRBV30	TRBJ1-1	CAWSARVDTEAFF
19	TRBV7-2	TRBJ2-2	CASSFPAGGAGGPSGELFF
16	TRBV5-8	TRBJ1-1	CASSIRQGRPNTEAFF
15	TRBV28	TRBJ1-2	CASSLNTQQGYGYTF
15	TRBV12-5	TRBJ2-1	CASGSLAGGQNEQFF
17	TRBV9	TRBJ1-3	CASSVGYRGVSGNTIYF
13	TRBV6-5	TRBJ1-2	CASSYFPSYGYTF
13	TRBV7-2	TRBJ2-5	CASSQQGGETQYF
14	TRBV2	TRBJ2-7	CASSGQGIAHEQYF
14	TRBV3-1/TRBV3-2	TRBJ1-6	CASSLRTPNSPLHF
14	TRBV4-1	TRBJ2-5	CASSLGLAGETQYF
12	TRBV18	TRBJ2-7	CASSPRGHEQYF
17	TRBV7-9	TRBJ2-3	CASSLDASGKSTDTQYF
15	TRBV3-1/TRBV3-2	TRBJ2-2	CASSQVNDRAGELFF
12	TRBV6-5	TRBJ2-1	CASGGGIYEQFF
14	TRBV19	TRBJ1-2	CASSTSGTGDGYTF
14	TRBV7-2	TRBJ1-2	CASSLESQVYGYTF
16	TRBV27	TRBJ2-7	CASSLSPNRGLGEQYF
14	TRBV27	TRBJ1-4	CASSLWGGNEKLFF
15	TRBV19	TRBJ1-5	CASSSAEASNQPQHF
13	TRBV18	TRBJ1-6	CASSTEINSPLHF
15	TRBV11-2	TRBJ2-5	CASSSAGAGRETQYF
13	TRBV18	TRBJ1-3	CASSPTRGNTIYF
17	TRBV5-1	TRBJ2-2	CASSQSPGPLNTGGIIF
16	TRBV5-4	TRBJ2-7	CASSSQGGDDYYEQYF
13	TRBV27	TRBJ1-2	CASSYDRGFGYTF
13	TRBV5-1	TRBJ1-1	CASSGTLNTEAFF
15	TRBV11-2	TRBJ2-7	CASTLIAGASYEQYF
14	TRBV2	TRBJ2-2	CASDRDGHTGELFF
18	TRBV9	TRBJ2-1	CASSVGLAGGFPVGEQFF
12	TRBV12-3/TRBV12-4	TRBJ1-1	CASSLGLSEAFF
13	TRBV6-5	TRBJ2-7	CASTGTSSYEQYF
15	TRBV6-5	TRBJ2-3	CASSSKRGGTDTQYF
15	TRBV3-1/TRBV3-2	TRBJ1-1	CASSQAQGLRTEAFF
15	TRBV5-1	TRBJ1-3	CASSSDGRAGNTIYF
13	TRBV12-3/TRBV12-4	TRBJ1-2	CASSQDRGYGYTF
15	TRBV5-1	TRBJ1-1	CASSLPTGINTEAFF